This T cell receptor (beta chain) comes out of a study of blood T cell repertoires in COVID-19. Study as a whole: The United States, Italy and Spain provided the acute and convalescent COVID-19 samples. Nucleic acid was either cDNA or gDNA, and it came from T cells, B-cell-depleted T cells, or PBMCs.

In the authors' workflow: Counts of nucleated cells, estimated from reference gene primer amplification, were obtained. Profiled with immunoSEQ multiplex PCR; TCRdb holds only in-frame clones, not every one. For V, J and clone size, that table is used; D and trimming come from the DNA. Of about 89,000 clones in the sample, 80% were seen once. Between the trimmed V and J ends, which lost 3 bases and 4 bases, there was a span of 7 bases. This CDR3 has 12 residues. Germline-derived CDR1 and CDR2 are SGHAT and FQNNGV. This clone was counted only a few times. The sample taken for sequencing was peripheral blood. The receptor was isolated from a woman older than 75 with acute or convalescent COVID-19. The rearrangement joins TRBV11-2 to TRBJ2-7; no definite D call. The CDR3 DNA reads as TGTGCCAGCAGCTTGCGCAAGTACGAGCAGTACTTC. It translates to CASSLRKYEQYF.